Listed below are T cell receptor beta chains from one sample, sequenced in a study of OX40 agonist ivuxolimab in advanced cancers. Measured with immunoSEQ multiplex PCR; TCRdb has only the in-frame clones, and not every one. In the table there are approximately 81,000 clones, more than 65% of which are singletons. The source was CD4+ or CD8+ T cells sorted from blood, collected in a trial of the OX40 agonist ivuxolimab. The receptors stem from an adult with an advanced solid tumor such as melanoma, head and neck, liver or kidney cancer. The CDR3 runs from the conserved cysteine through the conserved F or W. The order of the fields is CDR3 DNA, CDR3 protein, D gene, J gene, clone size, V gene. D genes are given only for firm matches. Size tells how often a clone was seen (once, few, many) or the class of an expanded clone, and some rows leave it out.

CDR3nt: TGTGCCTGGAGTCTAGCCGGGGTGTGGGGCGGGGAGCTGTTTTTT
CDR3aa: CAWSLAGVWGGELFF
d_gene: NA
j_gene: TRBJ2-2
abundance: NA
v_gene: TRBV30

CDR3nt: TGTGCCAGCACCCCCGGGGGGGACGACACAGATACGCAGTATTTT
CDR3aa: CASTPGGDDTDTQYF
d_gene: TRBD2
j_gene: TRBJ2-3
abundance: NA
v_gene: TRBV6-5

CDR3nt: TGTGCCAGCAGTTACTCGGGGTTTGACCTTAATGAAAAACTGTTTTTT
CDR3aa: CASSYSGFDLNEKLFF
d_gene: NA
j_gene: TRBJ1-4
abundance: NA
v_gene: TRBV6-5

CDR3nt: TGTGCCAGCAGTGACCGGCAGTGGCACGAGCAGTACTTC
CDR3aa: CASSDRQWHEQYF
d_gene: NA
j_gene: TRBJ2-7
abundance: once
v_gene: TRBV6-1

CDR3nt: TGTGCCAGCAGTGAGGGATCCCCTAATCAGCCCCAGCATTTT
CDR3aa: CASSEGSPNQPQHF
d_gene: NA
j_gene: TRBJ1-5
abundance: NA
v_gene: TRBV2

CDR3nt: TGTGCCAGCAGTGAAGCAAAGGGGGGCAGCACAGATACGCAGTATTTT
CDR3aa: CASSEAKGGSTDTQYF
d_gene: NA
j_gene: TRBJ2-3
abundance: NA
v_gene: TRBV6-1

CDR3nt: TGTGCCAGTGGACTAGCGGGGGGGCTGGGAGAGACCCAGTACTTC
CDR3aa: CASGLAGGLGETQYF
d_gene: TRBD2
j_gene: TRBJ2-5
abundance: NA
v_gene: TRBV19

CDR3nt: TGTGCCACCAGCACCCCGGCGGGGCCCCAGCATTTT
CDR3aa: CATSTPAGPQHF
d_gene: NA
j_gene: TRBJ1-5
abundance: NA
v_gene: TRBV15

CDR3nt: TGTGCCAGCAGGAGGGAAAATCAGCCCCAGCATTTT
CDR3aa: CASRRENQPQHF
d_gene: NA
j_gene: TRBJ1-5
abundance: NA
v_gene: TRBV27

CDR3nt: TGCAGCGTTGCGATAAGCGGGAGGGCCCCTGGGGCCAACGTCCTGACTTTC
CDR3aa: CSVAISGRAPGANVLTF
d_gene: TRBD2
j_gene: TRBJ2-6
abundance: NA
v_gene: TRBV29-1

CDR3nt: TGTGCCAGCAGCTTAGCTATGGAAGGGACCGCTGAAGCTTTCTTT
CDR3aa: CASSLAMEGTAEAFF
d_gene: NA
j_gene: TRBJ1-1
abundance: NA
v_gene: TRBV11-3

CDR3nt: TGTGCCAGCAGCCAGGGGCCAGCAATAAACTATGGCTACACCTTC
CDR3aa: CASSQGPAINYGYTF
d_gene: NA
j_gene: TRBJ1-2
abundance: NA
v_gene: TRBV14

CDR3nt: TGTGCCAGCAGCGAACAGGAAACGCTACCCGGGGGGGATTCACCCCTCCACTTT
CDR3aa: CASSEQETLPGGDSPLHF
d_gene: NA
j_gene: TRBJ1-6
abundance: once
v_gene: TRBV21-1

CDR3nt: TGTGCCAGCAGCTTAACACGAGAGACCCAGTACTTC
CDR3aa: CASSLTRETQYF
d_gene: NA
j_gene: TRBJ2-5
abundance: NA
v_gene: TRBV11-3

CDR3nt: TGTGCCAGCAGTGGCTCTACCGCTAGCGGGAGTTGGGATACGCAGTATTTT
CDR3aa: CASSGSTASGSWDTQYF
d_gene: TRBD2
j_gene: TRBJ2-3
abundance: NA
v_gene: TRBV6-4

CDR3nt: TGTGCCAGCAGTGAATCAGGACAGGGGGCTCGAGAGCAGTACTTC
CDR3aa: CASSESGQGAREQYF
d_gene: TRBD1
j_gene: TRBJ2-7
abundance: NA
v_gene: TRBV2

CDR3nt: TGTGCCAGCAGCTCTTTAGCGGGAGCACCAAACGAGCAGTACTTC
CDR3aa: CASSSLAGAPNEQYF
d_gene: TRBD2
j_gene: TRBJ2-7
abundance: NA
v_gene: TRBV7-2

CDR3nt: TGCGCCAGCAGCCATGGGGGAGTATCGGGCGCTGAAGCTTTCTTT
CDR3aa: CASSHGGVSGAEAFF
d_gene: NA
j_gene: TRBJ1-1
abundance: NA
v_gene: TRBV4-3

CDR3nt: TGTGCCAGCTCACTCGGGACAGACGGCAATCAGCCCCAGCATTTT
CDR3aa: CASSLGTDGNQPQHF
d_gene: TRBD1
j_gene: TRBJ1-5
abundance: few
v_gene: TRBV18

CDR3nt: TGTGCCAGCAGCTTGGATACTAACTATGGCTACACCTTC
CDR3aa: CASSLDTNYGYTF
d_gene: NA
j_gene: TRBJ1-2
abundance: NA
v_gene: TRBV5-5

CDR3nt: TGCAGCGTCGAGGGGGATTCCTATGGCTACACCTTC
CDR3aa: CSVEGDSYGYTF
d_gene: NA
j_gene: TRBJ1-2
abundance: NA
v_gene: TRBV29-1

CDR3nt: TGTGCCAGCAGCTTGGGATCAGGGGGCGGGGGGCGATCACCCCTCCACTTT
CDR3aa: CASSLGSGGGGRSPLHF
d_gene: TRBD1
j_gene: TRBJ1-6
abundance: NA
v_gene: TRBV5-4

CDR3nt: TGTGCCAGCAAATTCTCTGGGGCCAACGTCCTGACTTTC
CDR3aa: CASKFSGANVLTF
d_gene: NA
j_gene: TRBJ2-6
abundance: NA
v_gene: TRBV7-2

CDR3nt: TGTGCCAGCAGCTTGAAAGACAGGGGGAGCAATCAGCCCCAGCATTTT
CDR3aa: CASSLKDRGSNQPQHF
d_gene: TRBD1
j_gene: TRBJ1-5
abundance: NA
v_gene: TRBV5-6